This TCR beta chain was sequenced during a study of T cells in Graves' hyperthyroidism and ophthalmopathy. Germline V lookup: CDR1 SGHTA, CDR2 FQGNSA. The CDR3 has 16 amino acids. Germline trimming cut 4 bases from V and 3 bases from J; bases unmatched to any gene: 5. Patients counted as stable if ophthalmopathy did not develop within 18 months. With a duration under 2 months, the hyperthyroidism was newly diagnosed in patients aged 18 to 65. Lactation, pregnancy, other autoimmune disease or uncontrolled infection excluded patients. What was amplified from RNA transcripts were TCR beta CDR3 regions. The HTBI set primed first-round TCR CDR3 RT-PCR. TCRdb re-derived calls from the multiplex PCR reads in MiXCR, one entry per CDR3 protein. This sample has 300,000 to 450,000 distinct CDR3 sequences; approximately 15% occur once, and the top ten carry approximately 11%. This clonotype was detected only a few times.

The chain couples TRBV7-2 to TRBJ2-2, with 10 bases aligning to TRBD2. This clonotype was obtained from a woman aged 55-69 years with Graves' hyperthyroidism. The sequencing sample was made of blood. CDR3 in DNA: TGTGCCAGCAGCTCCCGGACTAGCGGACACACCGGGGAGCTGTTTTTT. Protein: CASSSRTSGHTGELFF.